The source of this T cell receptor beta chain is a study of blood T cell repertoires in COVID-19. The overall study: From the United States, Italy and Spain came samples of acute and convalescent COVID-19. PBMCs, B-cell-depleted T cells, or T cells were the source of the cDNA or gDNA that made up the material.

Study processing details: Quantification of nucleated cells was approximated via reference gene primer amplification. Generated by immunoSEQ multiplex PCR, the TCRdb table keeps only in-frame clones and is missing some. V, J and clone size were drawn from that table, and D and trimming were deduced from the DNA. The repertoire has around 140,000 clones, more than 80% of them found once; the top ten carry 10% to 15%. Seattle enrolled patients during active infection and tracked them longitudinally. The CDR3 covers 14 residues. The V end lost 4 bases, the J end lost 14 bases, and 18 bases lay between the germline ends. Per the germline V gene, CDR1 is MNHEY and CDR2 is SVGAGI.

The sequenced material came from peripheral blood. The source of this sequence is a man aged 18 to 29 with COVID-19, enrolled during active disease. This sequence joins TRBV6-5 and TRBJ1-6; tentatively, D is TRBD1 (6 bases). The DNA for the CDR3 is TGTGCCAGCAGTTCCACCAGGGGAAGTCGGGCCCTCCACTTT. Protein sequence: CASSSTRGSRALHF.